This entry concerns a single T cell receptor beta chain. These data belong to a study of shared clonotypes between healthy human individuals. From germline, CDR1 is GTSNPN and CDR2 SVGIG (reference sequence). The ends were cut back, 2 bases at V and 3 bases at J, with 9 bases in the middle. This CDR3 has 13 residues. Some clones are missing from TCRdb's copy, which holds only in-frame ones; the method was immunoSEQ multiplex PCR. The data contain millions of clones, roughly 95% of them seen just once; the ten biggest clones take up 0.13%. The chain uses TRBV30 and TRBJ2-3, with a possible D match to TRBD2 (5 bases). Sequenced sample: naive CD4+ T cells sorted from blood. The subset here: CD45RA+ positively selected. This clonotype was obtained from a man aged 18 to 35 in good health. The CDR3 bases are TGTGCCTGGAGTTCCGGGATGACAGATACGCAGTATTTT. Translation: CAWSSGMTDTQYF.